This T cell receptor (beta chain) was captured by sequencing in a study of beta chain features in type 1 diabetes. This clone was counted only a few times. Its specificity is unknown. Study results and limitations: All four CD4+ subsets of Type 1 diabetes patients contained TCRB CDR3s that were moderately but significantly shorter. There were fewer insertions and more deletions at the VDJ junctions of type 1 diabetes patients.

Populations obtained by sorting all exceeded 95% purity. Investigators reverse transcribed all isolated RNA, so they sequenced expressed TCRB transcripts. Only in-frame clones appear in the TCRdb table, and some are missing; sequencing was by immunoSEQ multiplex PCR. This sample has approximately 50,000 clones, with about 40% found just once. The CDR3 length is 16 residues. With V trimmed by 5 bases and J by 10 bases, 10 bases remained unmatched. Germline V CDR1 and CDR2: MDHEN, SYDVKM. The rearrangement uses TRBV28 and TRBJ2-3; 15 nucleotides agree with TRBD2. The receptor was isolated from a man aged 30 to 45 with type 1 diabetes. The sequenced sample consisted of Tregs from blood. CDR3 nucleotides: TGTGCCAGCAGTCCCCCGGGACTAGCGGGAGGAGACGCGCAGTATTTT. Protein: CASSPPGLAGGDAQYF.